The 24 T cell receptor beta chains in this list originate from one sample, sequenced in a study of PD-1 blockade in mismatch repair-deficient tumors. Here immunoSEQ multiplex PCR was the method, and the copy in TCRdb shows in-frame clones only, minus some. The sample consists of 120,000 or so clones, about nine tenths of them appearing once. The specimen was peripheral blood, collected approximately 70 weeks after starting pembrolizumab. The source is an adult with mismatch repair-deficient cancer.

The gene calls are TRBV27 and TRBJ2-7, with D unresolved. V lost 7 bases to trimming and J lost 7 bases, with 23 bases between them. CDR3 length: 15 residues. Per germline, CDR1 MNHEY and CDR2 SMNVEV (reference sequence). CDR3 in amino acids: CASKSAGPRLNEQYF. The CDR3 DNA is TGTGCCAGCAAGAGCGCCGGTCCCCGGTTGAATGAGCAGTACTTC.

The J gene is TRBJ2-1, the V gene TRBV9, with a tentative D call TRBD1 (6 bases). Trimming cost V 7 bases and J 0 bases, with 11 bases left between them. CDR3 length equals 14 residues. Germline loops: CDR1 SGDLS, CDR2 YYNGEE. The CDR3, as DNA: TGTGCCAGCGGCCGGGACAACTCCTACAATGAGCAGTTCTTC. It encodes CASGRDNSYNEQFF.

The chain has TRBV6-1 and TRBJ2-5; D unclear. The V end lost 1 base, the J end lost 2 bases, and 8 bases lay between the germline ends. The CDR3 has 14 amino acids. Germline values: CDR1 MNHNS, CDR2 SASEGT. This CDR3 reads CASSEEITQETQYF. CDR3 bases: TGTGCCAGCAGTGAAGAGATTACTCAAGAGACCCAGTACTTC.

The CDR3, as DNA: TGTGCCAGCAGGCCCGTGCGGACTGAGCAGTTCTTC. Translation: CASRPVRTEQFF. The chain joins TRBV2 to TRBJ2-1; D gene unclear. Germline V CDR1 and CDR2: SNHLY, FYNNEI. The CDR3 length is 12 residues. V was cut by 6 bases and J by 9 bases, with 12 bases left in between.

The CDR3 DNA follows: TGTGCCAGTAGTATCTCGATTTGGCTAGCGGGGGGAAACAATGAGCAGTTCTTC. Translation gives CASSISIWLAGGNNEQFF. The chain couples TRBV19 to TRBJ2-1, with 11 bases aligning to TRBD2. Unmatched junction bases numbered 12, after V lost 3 bases and J lost 5 bases. This CDR3 has 18 residues. In germline, CDR1 is LNHDA, CDR2 SQIVND (reference sequence).

The chain carries TRBV6-1 and TRBJ1-1; tentative D call: TRBD1 (5 bases). Germline V gives CDR1 MNHNS, CDR2 SASEGT. V was trimmed by 2 bases and J by 5 bases, leaving 12 bases between them. The CDR3 spans 14 residues. The CDR3 DNA sequence: TGTGCCAGCAGTGAATTCAGGGATCGGACTGAAGCTTTCTTT. As protein: CASSEFRDRTEAFF.

The chain joins TRBV27 to TRBJ1-3, with 8 bases matching TRBD1. This CDR3 is 15 amino acids long. Per germline, CDR1 MNHEY and CDR2 SMNVEV (reference sequence). After removal of 5 bases from V and 6 bases from J, the junction contained 9 bases not matched to a gene. The CDR3 region has the DNA TGTGCCAGCAGTCCAGGACAGGGTGCGGAAAACACCATATATTTT. Encoded protein: CASSPGQGAENTIYF.

The chain combines TRBV7-3 with TRBJ2-2; D is undetermined. The CDR3 is 15 residues long. Trimming removed 1 base at V and 4 bases at J, with 10 bases between. CDR1 is SGHTA and CDR2 is FQGTGA in the germline V gene. The CDR3 loop is CASSLRGGGTGELFF. DNA of the CDR3: TGTGCCAGCAGCTTAAGGGGTGGCGGCACCGGGGAGCTGTTTTTT.

The chain carries TRBV10-2 and TRBJ2-7, with 11 bases that match TRBD1. Germline V gene lookup returns CDR1 WSHSY and CDR2 SAAADI. V was clipped by 5 bases and J by 3 bases; unmatched bases: 3. The CDR3 runs 14 residues. The CDR3 DNA reads as TGCGCCAGCAGTCCGGGACAGGGGGGCTACGAGCAGTACTTC. As protein: CASSPGQGGYEQYF.

This clone was seen just once. This chain uses TRBV30 with TRBJ1-3; D call uncertain. Germline-derived CDR1 and CDR2 are GTSNPN and SVGIG (reference sequence). With 3 bases removed from V and 2 bases from J, the gap between germline ends came to 11 bases. The CDR3 is 14 residues long. CDR3 bases: TGTGCCTGGAGCACCCCCCGGGCTGGAAACACCATATATTTT. Translation gives CAWSTPRAGNTIYF.

The DNA of the CDR3 is TGTGCCAGCTCACCCCGACAGGGGATTAGGGAGACCCAGTACTTC. The encoded protein is CASSPRQGIRETQYF. The chain combines TRBV18 with TRBJ2-5; 8 bases map to TRBD1. The CDR3 has 15 amino acids. Trimming cost V 3 bases and J 5 bases; bases outside gene matches: 8. CDR1 KGHSH and CDR2 LQKENI come from the germline V gene. The entire variable domain, with the rest obtained from reference TRBV18 and TRBJ2-5, is as follows: NAGVMQNPRHLVRRRGQEARLRCSPMKGHSHVYWYRQLPEEGLKFMVYLQKENIIDESGMPKERFSAEFPKEGPSILRIQQVVRGDSAAYFCASSPRQGIRETQYFGPGTRLLVL.

The V gene is TRBV29-1, the J gene TRBJ2-1; TRBD1 aligns across 7 bases. Per the germline V gene, CDR1 is SQVTM and CDR2 is ANQGSEA. Trimming cost V 3 bases and J 14 bases; bases outside gene matches: 7. This CDR3 contains 11 residues. CDR3 nucleotide sequence: TGCAGCGTTGAGGCCGGGACAGTGGAGTTCTTC. Its protein is CSVEAGTVEFF.

This clone was detected a few times. CDR3 sequence reads: CASSRRTGPNYEQYF. The DNA for the CDR3 is TGTGCCAGCAGTCGGAGGACTGGTCCCAACTACGAGCAGTACTTC. The rearrangement links TRBV7-9 to TRBJ2-7, with D perhaps TRBD2 (5 bases). Between the trimmed V and J ends, which lost 6 bases and 3 bases, there was a span of 18 bases. The CDR3 has 15 residues. The germline gives CDR1 SEHNR, CDR2 FQNEAQ (reference sequence).

DNA for the CDR3: TGTGCCTGGACCGGGACAGGGAATCTACCCGGGGAGCTGTTTTTT. Protein: CAWTGTGNLPGELFF. This chain joins TRBV30 and TRBJ2-2; 9 nucleotides line up with TRBD1. The CDR3 totals 15 residues. Looked up from germline, CDR1 is GTSNPN and CDR2 is SVGIG (reference sequence). V gave up 4 bases and J gave up 6 bases; unmatched junction bases: 9.

The V call is TRBV5-1, the J call TRBJ2-5; D is perhaps TRBD1 or TRBD2 (5 bases each). The CDR3 covers 13 residues. V was shortened by 4 bases and J by 4 bases, with 11 bases between the two germline ends. CDR1 is SGHRS and CDR2 is YFSETQ in the germline V gene. The CDR3: CASSEEGLETQYF. The CDR3 DNA reads as TGCGCCAGCAGCGAAGAGGGGCTAGAGACCCAGTACTTC.

The J gene is TRBJ2-5, the V gene TRBV7-2; D is perhaps TRBD1 (6 bases). V was shortened by 5 bases and J by 5 bases, with 18 bases between the two germline ends. This CDR3 has 15 amino acids. Germline V gene data show CDR1 as SGHTA and CDR2 as FQGNSA. The CDR3 loop is CASSRPTGWGETQYF. The CDR3 coding sequence is TGTGCCAGCAGCCGCCCTACAGGGTGGGGGGAGACCCAGTACTTC.

The J gene is TRBJ2-3, the V gene TRBV9; no clear D gene. Trimming removed 0 bases from V and 1 base from J, with 12 bases in between. The CDR3 is 16 amino acids. Germline loops: CDR1 SGDLS, CDR2 YYNGEE. In nucleotides, the CDR3 is TGTGCCAGCAGCGTAGAGGGCGGTTCACGCACAGATACGCAGTATTTT. This gives the protein CASSVEGGSRTDTQYF.

The chain employs TRBV4-2 and TRBJ1-2, with D maybe TRBD1 (5 bases). The CDR3 extends over 16 amino acids. Germline CDR1 reads LGHNA; CDR2 reads YNFKEQ. V lost 1 base and J lost 1, with 13 bases in between. CDR3 residues: CASSQVGTGRNYGYTF. The DNA for the CDR3 is TGTGCCAGCAGCCAAGTTGGTACAGGACGTAACTATGGCTACACCTTC.

V and J are TRBV7-9 and TRBJ2-7, with D possibly matching TRBD1 (5 bases). CDR3 size: 13 residues. Trimming stripped 3 bases from V and 2 bases from J, with 8 bases between. From germline, CDR1 is SEHNR and CDR2 FQNEAQ (reference sequence). Written as DNA, the CDR3 is TGTGCCAGCAGCTTCAGGGCTACCTACGAGCAGTACTTC. Protein: CASSFRATYEQYF.

This clone was counted once. The DNA for the CDR3 is TGCAGCGTCGATGGGGCCGGGGAGCTGTTTTTT. Amino acid sequence: CSVDGAGELFF. The chain couples TRBV29-1 to TRBJ2-2, with D unresolved. The CDR3 contains 11 residues. Germline V CDR1 and CDR2: SQVTM, ANQGSEA. Trimming took 6 bases from V and 6 from J, leaving 8 bases between them.

The chain links TRBV10-2 to TRBJ2-2, with D maybe TRBD2 (6 bases). V lost 3 bases and J lost 8, with 13 bases in between. The CDR3 has 14 residues. The germline gives CDR1 WSHSY, CDR2 SAAADI. This chain's CDR3 is CASSEREWSGELFF. CDR3 sequence (DNA): TGCGCCAGCAGTGAACGGGAGTGGTCGGGGGAGCTGTTTTTT.

The V call is TRBV11-3, the J call TRBJ2-1; 7 bases are a match to TRBD1. CDR1 and CDR2 from the germline V gene are SGHNT and YENEEA. With 1 base clipped from V and 8 bases from J, the junction kept 2 bases outside the gene matches. The CDR3 consists of 13 residues. The CDR3 coding sequence is TGTGCCAGCAGCTTAGGCACAGGGGATGAGCAGTTCTTC. Its protein product is CASSLGTGDEQFF.

CDR3 nucleotides: TGCGCCAGCAGCCAAGAAACAGGGTTCGAAAAACTGTTTTTT. This sequence encodes CASSQETGFEKLFF. V usage is TRBV4-1 and J usage is TRBJ1-4; D possibly corresponds to TRBD1 (6 bases). Germline V CDR1 and CDR2: MGHRA, YSYEKL. This CDR3 has 14 amino acids. Trimming removed 0 bases at V and 8 bases at J, with 10 bases between.

The chain links TRBV19 to TRBJ2-2; perhaps TRBD2 as D (5 bases). Germline V gene sequence: CDR1 LNHDA, CDR2 SQIVND (reference sequence). With 4 bases removed from V and 3 bases from J, the gap between germline ends came to 18 bases. CDR3 length: 17 amino acids. CDR3 sequence: CASSTIPTTGDTGELFF. The CDR3 DNA reads as TGTGCCAGTAGTACCATCCCGACTACCGGGGACACCGGGGAGCTGTTTTTT.